This TCR beta chain was identified during a study of human T cells and chemical hapten exposure. Turning to the study itself: Sensitization applied 2% DPC to around 2 cm by around 2 cm of upper inner arm skin.

TCRdb re-analysed the RACE reads in MiXCR, keeping a single row per CDR3 protein. Among 150,000 to 200,000 distinct CDR3 sequences listed, about 15% were seen once. Overall study results and limits: While controls formed fewer of them, expanded TCRs formed significantly more large CDR3 similarity clusters.

This clonotype was seen at least ten times. Its target is not known. The time point: patch test 1, 2 weeks after DPC sensitization. The treatment was: therapeutic diphenylcyclopropenone sensitization with weekly scalp DPC. Those who donated were patients with alopecia, 18 to 70 years of age, and suitable for DPC. The CDR3 contains 16 residues. V lost 5 bases and J 1 base, leaving 16 bases between the germline ends. The chain is built from TRBV12-3 or TRBV12-4 and TRBJ2-3; D is unresolved. Sequenced here: whole blood, sampled in connection with sensitization to the hapten diphenylcyclopropenone (DPC). This receptor was obtained from a woman in her thirties with alopecia areata. Some clones in this sample may be carry-over from other donors' samples. CDR3 nucleotides: TGTGCCAGCAGTCCACCGGGCCCTTTTGGCACAGATACGCAGTATTTT. This gives the protein CASSPPGPFGTDTQYF.